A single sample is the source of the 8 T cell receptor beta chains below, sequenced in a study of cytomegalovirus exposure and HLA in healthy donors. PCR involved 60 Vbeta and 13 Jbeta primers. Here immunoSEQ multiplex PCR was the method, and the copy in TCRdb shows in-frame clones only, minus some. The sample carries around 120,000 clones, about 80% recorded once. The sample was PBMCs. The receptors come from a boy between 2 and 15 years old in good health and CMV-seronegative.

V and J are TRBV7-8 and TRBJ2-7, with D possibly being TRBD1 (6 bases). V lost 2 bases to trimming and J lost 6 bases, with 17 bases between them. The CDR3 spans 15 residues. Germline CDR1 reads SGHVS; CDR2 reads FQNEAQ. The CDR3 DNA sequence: TGTGCCAGCAGCTTAAATTTGGGCAGGGGCATCGAGCAGTACGTC. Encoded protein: CASSLNLGRGIEQYV.

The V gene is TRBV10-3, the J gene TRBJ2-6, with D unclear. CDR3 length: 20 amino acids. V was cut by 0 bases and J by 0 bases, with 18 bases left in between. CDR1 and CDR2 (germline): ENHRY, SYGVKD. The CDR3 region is CAISESRRSESYSGANVLTF. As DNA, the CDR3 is TGTGCCATCAGTGAGTCGCGGCGAAGCGAGTCATACTCTGGGGCCAACGTCCTGACTTTC.

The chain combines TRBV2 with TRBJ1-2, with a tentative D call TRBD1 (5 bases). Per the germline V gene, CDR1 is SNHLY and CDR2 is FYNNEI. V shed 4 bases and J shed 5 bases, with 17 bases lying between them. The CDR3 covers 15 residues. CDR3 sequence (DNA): TGTGCCAGCAGTGTTAGGTGGGGCCAATATTATGGCTACACCTTC. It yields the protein CASSVRWGQYYGYTF. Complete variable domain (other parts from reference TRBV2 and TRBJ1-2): EPEVTQTPSHQVTQMGQEVILRCVPISNHLYFYWYRQILGQKVEFLVSFYNNEISEKSEIFDDQFSVERPDGSNFTLKIRSTKLEDSAMYFCASSVRWGQYYGYTFGSGTRLTVV.

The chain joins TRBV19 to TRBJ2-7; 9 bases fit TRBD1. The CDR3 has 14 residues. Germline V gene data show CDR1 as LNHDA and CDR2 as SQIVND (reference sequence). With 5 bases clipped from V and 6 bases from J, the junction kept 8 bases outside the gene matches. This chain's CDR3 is CASSVTGGTSEQYF. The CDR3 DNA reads TGTGCCAGTAGTGTCACAGGGGGCACCTCCGAGCAGTACTTC.

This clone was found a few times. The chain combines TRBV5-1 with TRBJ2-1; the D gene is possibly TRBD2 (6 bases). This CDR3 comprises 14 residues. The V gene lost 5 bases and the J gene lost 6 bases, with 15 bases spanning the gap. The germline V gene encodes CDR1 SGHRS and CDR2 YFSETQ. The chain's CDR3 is CASSRLEGINEQFF. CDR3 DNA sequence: TGCGCCAGCAGTAGACTAGAGGGGATCAATGAGCAGTTCTTC.

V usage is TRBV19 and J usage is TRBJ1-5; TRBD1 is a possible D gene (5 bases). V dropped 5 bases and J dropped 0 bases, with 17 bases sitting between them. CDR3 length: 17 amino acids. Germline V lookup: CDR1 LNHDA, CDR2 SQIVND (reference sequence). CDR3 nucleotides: TGTGCCAGTAGTGTAGGACAACTTAGGTATAGCAATCAGCCCCAGCATTTT. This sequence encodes CASSVGQLRYSNQPQHF.

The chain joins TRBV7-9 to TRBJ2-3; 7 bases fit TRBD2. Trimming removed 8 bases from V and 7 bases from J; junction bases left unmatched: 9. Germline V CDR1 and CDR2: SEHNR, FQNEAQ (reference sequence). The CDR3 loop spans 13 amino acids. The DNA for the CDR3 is TGTGCCAGCGCAACTCTAGCGGCACATACGCAGTATTTT. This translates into CASATLAAHTQYF. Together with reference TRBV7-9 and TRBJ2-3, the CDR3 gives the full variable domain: DTGVSQNPRHKITKRGQNVTFRCDPISEHNRLYWYRQTLGQGPEFLTYFQNEAQLEKSRLLSDRFSAERPKGSFSTLEIQRTEQGDSAMYLCASATLAAHTQYFGPGTRLTVL.

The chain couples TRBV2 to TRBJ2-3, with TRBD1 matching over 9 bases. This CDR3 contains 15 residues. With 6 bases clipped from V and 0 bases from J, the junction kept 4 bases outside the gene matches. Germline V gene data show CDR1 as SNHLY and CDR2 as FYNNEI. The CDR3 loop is CASRRTGASTDTQYF. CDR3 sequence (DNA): TGTGCCAGCAGAAGGACAGGGGCTAGCACAGATACGCAGTATTTT.